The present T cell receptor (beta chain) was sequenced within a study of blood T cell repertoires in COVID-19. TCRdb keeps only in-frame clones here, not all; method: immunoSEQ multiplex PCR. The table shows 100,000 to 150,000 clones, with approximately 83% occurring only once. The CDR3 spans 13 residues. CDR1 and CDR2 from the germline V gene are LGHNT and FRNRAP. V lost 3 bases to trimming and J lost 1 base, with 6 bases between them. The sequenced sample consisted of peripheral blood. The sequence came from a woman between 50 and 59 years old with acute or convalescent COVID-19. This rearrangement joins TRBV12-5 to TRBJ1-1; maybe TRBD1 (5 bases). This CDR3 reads CASGFQGNTEAFF. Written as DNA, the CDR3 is TGTGCTAGTGGTTTTCAGGGGAACACTGAAGCTTTCTTT.